This T cell receptor (beta chain) came from a study of cytomegalovirus exposure and HLA in healthy donors. Study outcomes and limitations: Analysis performed later found 15,000 or so TCR beta sequences associated with HLA alleles at 0.05 false discovery rate. Later on, an analysis found that several of the most significant clusters appeared to be linked to common viral pathogens, which included parvovirus B19.

With 5 bases clipped from V and 9 bases from J, the junction kept 5 bases outside the gene matches. The V gene's germline CDR1 is MNHEY and CDR2 SVGAGI. This CDR3 spans 14 amino acids. This clone has a single count. Its antigen is not identified. The PCR contained 60 Vbeta and 13 Jbeta primers. Assay used: immunoSEQ multiplex PCR; TCRdb lists only in-frame clones, some missing. The table shows 150,000 to 200,000 clones, with more than 75% occurring only once. Specimen: PBMCs. The gene calls are TRBV6-5 and TRBJ2-1; 12 nucleotides line up with TRBD2. The receptor was derived from a man aged 35-49 years in good health and CMV-seropositive. CDR3 bases: TGTGCCAGCAGTCTAGCGGGGGGGCCCCTTGAGCAGTTCTTC. It yields the protein CASSLAGGPLEQFF.